This T cell receptor (beta chain) was obtained from a study of CD8 T cells in ankylosing spondylitis (dated by TCRdb to 2017 to 2019). About the investigation overall: The study profiled T cell receptor beta repertoires in healthy donors and ankylosing spondylitis patients to find disease-linked TCR variants. In total, the full study cohort was made up of roughly 100 healthy donors and some 26 ankylosing spondylitis patients. Peripheral blood was sampled, and synovial fluid was additionally collected from ankylosing spondylitis patients. Findings and caveats that apply to the study as a whole: Blood from ankylosing spondylitis patients appeared to be characterized by a TCR beta motif made up of several highly homologous amino acid variants. Some motif variants had previously been reported in the synovial fluid and blood of reactive arthritis patients, which suggests shared mechanisms of disease initiation. The disease-linked clones showed a CD8+ phenotype and occurred at relatively low frequencies in peripheral blood. According to the report, matched synovial fluid samples from ankylosing spondylitis patients were significantly enriched for the disease-linked clones.

Points on this clonotype: What this receptor recognizes is not known. Per-nucleotide qualities are absent, and no much larger clonotype sits a single base away.

Looking up the germline V gene (reference sequence) yields CDR1 SGHAT and CDR2 FQDESV. After removal of 4 bases from V and 5 bases from J, the junction retains 11 bases not matched to a gene. The CDR3 runs 16 amino acids, cysteine and phenylalanine included. Only the CDR3 region is kept as DNA, spanning 48 bases read in frame from base 1. Sequencing took place on an Illumina HiSeq 2500. TCR beta libraries were prepared by quantitative 5'-RACE with molecular barcodes. The source study handled its data this way. Disease-linked TCR variants were identified with a new computational method built on a probabilistic model of VDJ rearrangement. Clones were called with MiXCR by TCRdb after fastp trimmed the public reads at Q25, and only in-frame beta chains were retained. Rows with one shared CDR3 protein collapse into an entry with the most common genes and DNA. The V and J calls follow TCRdb's processing rather than the paper's. This sample holds 700,000 or so distinct CDR3 sequences; 15% to 20% were observed only once. Of the sample, roughly a fifth is held by the ten largest clones.

This chain joins TRBV11-1 to TRBJ2-5; 9 central bases correspond to TRBD1. Sequencing was done on a sample of blood, either unsorted or a sorted T cell fraction (not recorded which). The receptor was derived from a male donor with ankylosing spondylitis. Read as DNA, the sequence is TGTGCCAGCAGCTCAGTGGGGACAGGGCTTCGGGAGACCCAGTACTTC. The translation is CASSSVGTGLRETQYF.